This TCR beta chain originates from a study of CXCR3-negative and CXCR3-positive naive CD8 T cells. Study-wide findings and caveats: Comparably high diversity marked both naive subsets, whereas memory CD8+ cells had much lower diversity. Researchers report that CXCR3-positive naive cells carry more hydrophobic TRB CDR3s than CXCR3-negative naive cells.

cDNA libraries for TRB were generated by 5' RACE incorporating UMI labels. TCRdb derives one entry per CDR3 protein from the 5' RACE reads, leaving out DNA. The sample includes under 90,000 distinct CDR3 sequences. Details on this clonotype: Its antigen is not known.

Source material: naive CXCR3+ CD8+ T cells from blood. Indicated subset: CD45RO-CCR7+CD27+CD95- naive CD8+ T cells expressing CXCR3 (TNR3+). The clonotype was recovered from a human donor in good health. Some clones in this sample may be carry-over from other donors' samples.

This chain's CDR3 is CASSAPPQGWVNTEAFF. The V and J genes are TRBV9 and TRBJ1-1; the TCRdb D gene call, TRBD1, has no DNA to confirm it. CDR1 is SGDLS and CDR2 is YYNGEE in the germline V gene. The CDR3 consists of 17 residues.